The 16 T cell receptor beta chains presented below share a single source sample, sequenced in a study of cytomegalovirus exposure and HLA in healthy donors (TCRdb year 2017). Library generation was performed with the immunoSEQ multiplex PCR assay. For the multiplex PCR, a mixture combining 60 forward primers for TCR Vbeta segments and 13 reverse primers for TCR Jbeta segments was used. Entries here come from immuneACCESS through TCRdb and include only in-frame sequences with V and J called. Some clones fail to appear in such tables; in the studies checked, an unresolved V gene covers under half of the shortfall, and the cause of the remainder is unknown. This sample is represented by 65,000 to 95,000 clones; around 82% of them were singletons. The top ten hold around 3.4% of the sample. The sequenced sample consisted of PBMCs. The receptor source for this set is a man aged 45 to 65 in good health and CMV-seronegative.

The chain has TRBV7-9 and TRBJ1-6; 9 bases map to TRBD1. With V trimmed by 7 bases and J by 5 bases, 9 bases remained unmatched. There are 16 residues in the CDR3. Germline V gene data show CDR1 as SEHNR and CDR2 as FQNEAQ (reference sequence). CDR3 DNA: TGTGCCAGCAATCAACCCTGGGACAGGGATAATTCACCCCTCCACTTT. It specifies CASNQPWDRDNSPLHF. Complete variable domain (other parts from reference TRBV7-9 and TRBJ1-6): DTGVSQNPRHKITKRGQNVTFRCDPISEHNRLYWYRQTLGQGPEFLTYFQNEAQLEKSRLLSDRFSAERPKGSFSTLEIQRTEQGDSAMYLCASNQPWDRDNSPLHFGNGTRLTVT.

This clone was found a few times. The V call is TRBV6-1, the J call TRBJ2-3; D perhaps matches TRBD2 (6 bases). Germline assignment: CDR1 MNHNS and CDR2 SASEGT. V was pared by 4 bases and J by 0 bases, with 14 bases between. The CDR3 has 16 residues. Here the CDR3 reads CASSVLGGPSTDTQYF. The CDR3 DNA reads TGTGCCAGCAGTGTCCTGGGGGGTCCTAGCACAGATACGCAGTATTTT.

The J gene is TRBJ2-5, the V gene TRBV4-3, with 8 bases that match TRBD1. The DNA matches TRBJ2-7 better at its end, which makes the J call doubtful. The CDR3 sequence is 15 residues long. CDR1 and CDR2 (germline): LGHNA, YSLEER. DNA of the CDR3: TGCGCCAGCAGCCAAGAGACAGGGGTCCTCTACGAGCAGTACTTC. Protein sequence: CASSQETGVLYEQYF.

Only a few counts were recorded for this clone. V usage is TRBV4-1 and J usage is TRBJ1-2; D gene uncertain. V gave up 0 bases and J gave up 4 bases, with 6 bases separating them. Germline CDR1 MGHRA, CDR2 YSYEKL. CDR3 size: 13 residues. The CDR3 loop is CASSQEARYGYTF. The CDR3 coding sequence is TGCGCCAGCAGCCAAGAAGCCCGCTATGGCTACACCTTC.

This clone was counted a few times. The rearrangement links TRBV6-1 to TRBJ1-3, with unresolved D. Germline CDR1 MNHNS, CDR2 SASEGT. The CDR3 runs to 14 residues. V was pared by 1 base and J by 4 bases, with 8 bases between. DNA for the CDR3: TGTGCCAGCAGTGAAGGGGCTCGGGGAAACACCATATATTTT. Translating it yields CASSEGARGNTIYF.

The rearrangement joins TRBV5-4 to TRBJ1-5, with D hard to call. Germline V gene lookup returns CDR1 SGHNT and CDR2 YYREEE (reference sequence). The ends were cut back, 4 bases at V and 0 bases at J, with 8 bases in the middle. CDR3 length: 14 amino acids. CDR3 protein: CASSTRDSNQPQHF. DNA for the CDR3: TGTGCCAGCAGCACCCGCGATAGCAATCAGCCCCAGCATTTT.

The chain joins TRBV2 to TRBJ2-5; D perhaps matches TRBD1 (6 bases). This CDR3 spans 15 amino acids. The V and J ends lost 8 bases and 3 bases respectively, with 19 bases between them. Looked up from germline, CDR1 is SNHLY and CDR2 is FYNNEI. The CDR3 nucleotides are TGTGCCAGCCCGTCCCAGGGGATGGAGGAAGAGACCCAGTACTTC. Its translation is CASPSQGMEEETQYF.

The rearrangement links TRBV5-1 to TRBJ2-3; D uncertain. The germline V gene encodes CDR1 SGHRS and CDR2 YFSETQ. The CDR3 has 14 residues. V was cut by 5 bases and J by 2 bases, with 12 bases left in between. The CDR3 DNA follows: TGCGCCAGCAGTCCAAGTAGAGCCACAGATACGCAGTATTTT. Protein: CASSPSRATDTQYF. Looking up the rest from reference TRBV5-1 and TRBJ2-3 gives the full variable domain: KAGVTQTPRYLIKTRGQQVTLSCSPISGHRSVSWYQQTPGQGLQFLFEYFSETQRNKGNFPGRFSGRQFSNSRSEMNVSTLELGDSALYLCASSPSRATDTQYFGPGTRLTVL.

The V gene is TRBV2, the J gene TRBJ2-2; D is uncertain. This CDR3 has 15 amino acids. Germline assignment: CDR1 SNHLY and CDR2 FYNNEI. Trimming stripped 4 bases from V and 0 bases from J, with 9 bases between. CDR3 region: CASSVRRANTGELFF. As DNA, the CDR3 is TGTGCCAGCAGTGTCCGCCGCGCGAACACCGGGGAGCTGTTTTTT.

V gene TRBV30 combines with J gene TRBJ1-1, with D possibly being TRBD1 (6 bases). Germline V gene data show CDR1 as GTSNPN and CDR2 as SVGIG (reference sequence). The V gene lost 4 bases and the J gene lost 6 bases, with 24 bases spanning the gap. CDR3 length: 16 amino acids. The CDR3 loop reads CAWTSPNNQGRAEAFF. CDR3 bases: TGTGCCTGGACCAGCCCAAACAATCAGGGGAGGGCTGAAGCTTTCTTT.

This clone came up once. The V and J genes are TRBV12-5 and TRBJ1-2; the match to TRBD1 covers 7 bases. Germline V CDR1 and CDR2: LGHNT, FRNRAP. The CDR3 contains 15 residues. V gave up 1 base and J gave up 4 bases; unmatched junction bases: 6. Here the CDR3 reads CASGLATGSLYGYTF. The CDR3 DNA is TGTGCTAGTGGTTTGGCGACAGGGAGCCTCTATGGCTACACCTTC.

This chain links TRBV5-6 with TRBJ1-2, with TRBD1 matching over 9 bases. The CDR3 loop spans 13 amino acids. The germline gives CDR1 SGHDT, CDR2 YYEEEE. The V and J ends lost 2 bases and 6 bases, in that order; junction bases with no gene match: 2. The CDR3 sequence: CASSFHRGHGYTF. The CDR3 nucleotides are TGTGCCAGCAGCTTTCACAGGGGGCATGGCTACACCTTC.

The V call is TRBV9, the J call TRBJ2-1, with D tentatively TRBD2 (7 bases). The CDR3 loop spans 16 amino acids. Germline V gives CDR1 SGDLS, CDR2 YYNGEE. The V end lost 2 bases, the J end lost 1 base, and 13 bases lay between the germline ends. CDR3 coding DNA: TGTGCCAGCAGCGTCGGGGGGCCTTATTCCTACAATGAGCAGTTCTTC. It encodes CASSVGGPYSYNEQFF.

The chain recombines TRBV18 with TRBJ1-4, with unresolved D. V was clipped by 3 bases and J by 4 bases, with 9 bases between them. The CDR3 covers 14 residues. Germline CDR1 KGHSH, CDR2 LQKENI. The CDR3 DNA sequence: TGTGCCAGCTCACCCCGAGGAGATAATGAAAAACTGTTTTTT. It encodes CASSPRGDNEKLFF.

This chain connects TRBV4-3 to TRBJ2-7; 10 bases are shared with TRBD2. This CDR3 contains 15 residues. After removal of 2 bases from V and 0 bases from J, the junction contained 1 base not matched to a gene. The V gene's germline CDR1 is LGHNA and CDR2 YSLEER. The CDR3 coding sequence is TGCGCCAGCAGCCAACTAGCGGGGGACTCCTACGAGCAGTACTTC. Encoded protein: CASSQLAGDSYEQYF.

The rearrangement joins TRBV4-1 to TRBJ2-3; D not resolved. Germline V lookup: CDR1 MGHRA, CDR2 YSYEKL. The V end was cut by 2 bases, the J end by 5 bases, with 8 bases between. The CDR3 covers 13 residues. The CDR3 spells CASSQSAQDTQYF. The CDR3, as DNA: TGCGCCAGCAGCCAATCCGCACAAGATACGCAGTATTTT.